This T cell receptor beta chain comes out of a study of breast tumors, draining lymph nodes, adjacent tissues. This clonotype was counted at least ten times. TCRdb reprocessed the multiplex PCR reads with MiXCR, giving one entry per CDR3 protein. Among approximately 130,000 distinct CDR3 sequences listed, 21% were seen once. Breast cancer patients provided tissue from their axillary draining lymph nodes. CDR1 is SGHTA and CDR2 is FQGTGA in the germline V gene. The CDR3 extends over 12 amino acids. V dropped 5 bases and J dropped 8 bases, with 10 bases sitting between them. The sample comprised axillary lymph node tissue. The receptor was derived from a female donor with breast cancer. Some clones in this sample may be carry-over from other donors' samples. This chain connects TRBV7-3 to TRBJ2-1; D unclear. This CDR3 is CASSTTGDEQFF. For the CDR3, the DNA is TGTGCCAGCAGCACCACTGGAGATGAGCAGTTCTTC.